The clone carrying this T cell receptor beta chain is a singleton in its sample. V shed 4 bases and J shed 0 bases, with 8 bases lying between them. This CDR3 region has 13 residues. Germline V CDR1 and CDR2: SGDLS, YYNGEE. The entry originates in a study of blood T cell repertoires in COVID-19. Study in general: The study drew acute and convalescent COVID-19 samples from the United States, Italy and Spain.

Seattle patients were enrolled during active infection and followed longitudinally. Per the study methods: Reference gene primer amplification gave nucleated cell count estimates. Profiling relied on immunoSEQ multiplex PCR, and the TCRdb table lists in-frame clones only, not all of them. D and trimming were read from the DNA, whereas the V and J calls and clone size are those reported in that table. The table has about 200,000 clones, 70% to 90% seen once. The sample comprised peripheral blood. The V gene is TRBV9, the J gene TRBJ2-7; TRBD1 might be the D (5 bases). This TCR was recovered from a man aged 45 to 65 with COVID-19, enrolled during active disease. As DNA, the CDR3 is TGTGCCAGCAGCCGACAGCCCTCCTACGAGCAGTACTTC. Translation gives CASSRQPSYEQYF.